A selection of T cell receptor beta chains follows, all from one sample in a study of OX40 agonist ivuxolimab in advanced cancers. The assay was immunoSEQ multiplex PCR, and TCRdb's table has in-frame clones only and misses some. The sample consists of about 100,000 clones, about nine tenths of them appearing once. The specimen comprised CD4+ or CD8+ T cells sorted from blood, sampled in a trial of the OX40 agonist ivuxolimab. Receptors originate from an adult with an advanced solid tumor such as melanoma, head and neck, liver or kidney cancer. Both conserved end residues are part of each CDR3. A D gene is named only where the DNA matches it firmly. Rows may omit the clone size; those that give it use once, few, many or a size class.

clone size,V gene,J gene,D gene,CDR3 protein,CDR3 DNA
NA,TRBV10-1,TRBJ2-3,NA,CASSEERANTDTQYF,TGCGCCAGCAGTGAAGAGCGGGCGAACACAGATACGCAGTATTTT
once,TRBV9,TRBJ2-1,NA,CASSVLGGNEQFF,TGTGCCAGCAGCGTATTAGGGGGCAATGAGCAGTTCTTC
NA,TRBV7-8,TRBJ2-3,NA,CASSLGTDTQYF,TGTGCCAGCAGCTTAGGCACAGATACGCAGTATTTT
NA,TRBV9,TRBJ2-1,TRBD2,CASSVALAGFENEQFF,TGTGCCAGCAGCGTAGCTCTAGCGGGATTTGAGAATGAGCAGTTCTTC
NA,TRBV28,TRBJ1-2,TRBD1,CASSRQGADHGYTF,TGTGCCAGCAGTAGACAGGGGGCCGATCATGGCTACACCTTC
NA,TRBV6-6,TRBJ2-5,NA,CASSYSQSWHQETQYF,TGTGCCAGCAGTTACTCCCAGTCATGGCACCAAGAGACCCAGTACTTC
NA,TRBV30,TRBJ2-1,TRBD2,CAWSGPGGTSGPSSYNEQFF,TGTGCCTGGAGTGGCCCAGGTGGGACTAGCGGTCCTAGCTCCTACAATGAGCAGTTCTTC
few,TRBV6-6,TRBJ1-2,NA,CASRMTGREMGGYTF,TGTGCCAGCAGGATGACAGGCCGGGAGATGGGTGGCTACACCTTC
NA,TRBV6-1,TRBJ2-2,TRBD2,CASSENSLAGVPGELFF,TGTGCCAGCAGTGAAAACAGCTTAGCGGGAGTACCCGGGGAGCTGTTTTTT
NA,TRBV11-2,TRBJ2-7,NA,CASSHGLLKGGEQYF,TGTGCCAGCAGCCACGGCCTCCTAAAGGGGGGCGAGCAGTACTTC
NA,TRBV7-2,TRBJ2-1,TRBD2,CASSERGGGSREQFF,TGTGCCAGCAGCGAGCGGGGGGGAGGGTCCAGAGAGCAGTTCTTC
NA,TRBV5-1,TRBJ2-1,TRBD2,CASSLTTSGPNEQFF,TGCGCCAGCAGCTTGACAACTAGCGGGCCTAATGAGCAGTTCTTC
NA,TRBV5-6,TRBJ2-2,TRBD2,CASSWDGGATGELFF,TGTGCCAGCAGCTGGGACGGGGGGGCCACCGGGGAGCTGTTTTTT
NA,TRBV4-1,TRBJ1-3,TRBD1,CASSQPGQVGNTIYF,TGCGCCAGCAGTCAGCCGGGACAGGTTGGAAACACCATATATTTT
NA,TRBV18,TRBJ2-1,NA,CASSPPIGQRLYNEQFF,TGTGCCAGCTCACCACCGATCGGACAGAGACTCTACAATGAGCAGTTCTTC
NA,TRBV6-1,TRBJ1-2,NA,CASSDAREGVGYTF,TGTGCCAGCAGTGACGCCAGGGAAGGGGTTGGCTACACCTTC
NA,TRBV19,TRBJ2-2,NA,CASSILSTGELFF,TGTGCCAGTAGTATACTCAGCACCGGGGAGCTGTTTTTT
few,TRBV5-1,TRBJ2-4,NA,CASSLDALSTPNIQYF,TGCGCCAGCAGCTTGGACGCTCTCTCTACACCGAACATTCAGTACTTC
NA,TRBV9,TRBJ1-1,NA,CASSAQGLGTEAFF,TGTGCCAGCAGCGCTCAAGGGTTGGGGACTGAAGCTTTCTTT
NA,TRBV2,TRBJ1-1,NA,CASTQRDLPNEIAFF,TGTGCCAGCACTCAGAGAGACCTCCCCAATGAAATAGCTTTCTTT
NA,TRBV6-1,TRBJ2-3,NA,CASSGGSQLADTQYF,TGTGCCAGCAGTGGTGGGTCCCAACTGGCAGATACGCAGTATTTT
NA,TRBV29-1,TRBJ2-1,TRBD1,CSAAPDRGEGVVYNEQFF,TGCAGCGCTGCTCCGGACAGGGGAGAGGGAGTAGTCTACAATGAGCAGTTCTTC
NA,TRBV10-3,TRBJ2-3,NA,CAISQGGSSTDTQYF,TGTGCCATCAGTCAAGGGGGTTCTAGCACAGATACGCAGTATTTT
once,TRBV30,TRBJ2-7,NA,CAWRDRSSYEQYF,TGTGCCTGGAGGGACCGTAGCTCCTACGAGCAGTACTTC
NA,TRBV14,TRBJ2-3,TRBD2,CASSQGTSGRELTDTQYF,TGTGCCAGCAGCCAAGGGACTAGCGGGAGGGAACTTACAGATACGCAGTATTTT
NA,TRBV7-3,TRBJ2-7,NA,CASSLFGGQQYF,TGTGCCAGCAGCTTATTTGGGGGACAGCAGTACTTC
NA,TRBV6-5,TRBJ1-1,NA,CASSSGGVAFF,TGTGCCAGCAGTTCTGGGGGTGTGGCTTTCTTT
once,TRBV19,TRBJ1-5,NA,CASKERGNNQPQHF,TGTGCCAGTAAGGAACGGGGGAACAATCAGCCCCAGCATTTT
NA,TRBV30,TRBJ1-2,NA,CACAPYGYTF,TGTGCCTGCGCTCCGTATGGCTACACCTTC
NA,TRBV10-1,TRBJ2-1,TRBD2,CASSESGSGRFDEQFF,TGCGCCAGCAGTGAGTCAGGTAGCGGGAGGTTTGATGAGCAGTTCTTC
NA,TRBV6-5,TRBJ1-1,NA,CAGRAQRGLTEAFF,TGTGCCGGCAGAGCCCAGAGGGGCCTCACTGAAGCTTTCTTT
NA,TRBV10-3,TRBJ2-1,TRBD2,CAIRTSGSGEQFF,TGTGCCATCCGGACTAGCGGGAGTGGTGAGCAGTTCTTC
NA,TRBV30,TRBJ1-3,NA,CAWSDGGYSGNTIYF,TGTGCCTGGTCTGACGGTGGATACTCTGGAAACACCATATATTTT
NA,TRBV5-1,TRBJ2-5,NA,CASSPSTSQETQYF,TGCGCCAGCAGCCCTAGCACGAGTCAAGAGACCCAGTACTTC
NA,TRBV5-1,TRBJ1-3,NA,CASSHGSVSGNTIYF,TGCGCCAGCAGCCACGGGAGCGTCTCTGGAAACACCATATATTTT
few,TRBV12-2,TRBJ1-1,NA,CASRLEDTEAFF,TGTGCAAGTCGCTTAGAGGACACTGAAGCTTTCTTT
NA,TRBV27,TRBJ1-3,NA,CASSSYLSGVNTIYF,TGTGCCAGCAGTTCTTATCTCTCAGGGGTAAACACCATATATTTT
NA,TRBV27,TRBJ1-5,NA,CASSPRPNQPQHF,TGTGCCAGCAGTCCCCGCCCTAATCAGCCCCAGCATTTT
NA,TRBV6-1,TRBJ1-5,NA,CASSESWSARDQPQHF,TGTGCCAGCAGTGAAAGTTGGTCCGCAAGGGATCAGCCCCAGCATTTT
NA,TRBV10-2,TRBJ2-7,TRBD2,CASSRSSGVYEQYF,TGCGCCAGCAGTAGATCTAGCGGCGTCTACGAGCAGTACTTC
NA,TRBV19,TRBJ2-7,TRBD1,CASSATRTGTGGPGEQYF,TGTGCCAGTTCGGCGACTAGAACCGGGACAGGGGGTCCCGGCGAGCAGTACTTC
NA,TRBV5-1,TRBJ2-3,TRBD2,CASSLGLAGVDTQYF,TGCGCCAGCAGCTTGGGACTAGCGGGAGTGGATACGCAGTATTTT